The clone carrying this TCR beta chain appeared many times. These data originate in a study of T-cell reconstitution after alpha-beta-depleted transplantation in children. Library preparation (for TCRbeta) was performed with unique molecular identifiers. TCRdb called the PCR reads again in MiXCR, with one record for every CDR3 protein. The repertoire has more than 85,000 distinct CDR3 sequences, 10% to 13% of them found once; the top ten carry over 8%. Germline V gene data show CDR1 as KGHSY and CDR2 as FQNENV. The CDR3 is 12 residues long. With 2 bases removed from V and 6 bases from J, the gap between germline ends came to 4 bases.

Sequences were derived from PBMCs from the stem cell graft donor, sampled from the stem cell graft. The TCR was taken from a human donor who donated a stem cell graft to a child with acute lymphoblastic leukemia. The V call is TRBV16, the J call TRBJ2-2; unclear D gene. The CDR3 region is CASSQNPGELFF. CDR3 nucleotide sequence: TGTGCCAGCAGCCAAAACCCCGGGGAGCTGTTTTTT.